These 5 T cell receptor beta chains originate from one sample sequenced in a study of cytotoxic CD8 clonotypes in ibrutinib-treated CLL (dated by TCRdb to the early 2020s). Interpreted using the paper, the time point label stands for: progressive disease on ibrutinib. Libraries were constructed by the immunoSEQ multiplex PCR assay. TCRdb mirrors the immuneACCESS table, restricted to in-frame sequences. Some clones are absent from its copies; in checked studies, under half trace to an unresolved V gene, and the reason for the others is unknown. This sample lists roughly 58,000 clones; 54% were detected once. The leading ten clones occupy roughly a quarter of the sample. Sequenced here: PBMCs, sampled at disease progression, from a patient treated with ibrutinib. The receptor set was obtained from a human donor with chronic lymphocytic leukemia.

CDR3 amino acids: CASSLTGLEGYEQFF. The DNA for the CDR3 is TGTGCCAGCTCACTAACGGGACTAGAGGGATATGAGCAGTTCTTC. This chain connects TRBV18 to TRBJ2-1; the match to TRBD2 covers 8 bases. Germline values: CDR1 KGHSH, CDR2 LQKENI. The CDR3 has 15 residues. Losses at the gene ends were 4 bases for V and 8 bases for J; bases not matched to a gene: 10.

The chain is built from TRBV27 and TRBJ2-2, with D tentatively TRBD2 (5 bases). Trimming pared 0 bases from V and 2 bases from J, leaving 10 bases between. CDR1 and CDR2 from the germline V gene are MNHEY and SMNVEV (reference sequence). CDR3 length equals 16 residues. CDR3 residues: CASSLSRAVNTGELFF. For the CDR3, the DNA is TGTGCCAGCAGTTTATCGAGGGCGGTAAACACCGGGGAGCTGTTTTTT.

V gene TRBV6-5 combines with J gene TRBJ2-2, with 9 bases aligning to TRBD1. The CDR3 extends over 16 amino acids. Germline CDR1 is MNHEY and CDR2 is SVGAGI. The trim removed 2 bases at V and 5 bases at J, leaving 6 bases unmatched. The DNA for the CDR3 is TGTGCCAGCAGTTACCTAGGGACAGGGCATACCGGGGAGCTGTTTTTT. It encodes CASSYLGTGHTGELFF.

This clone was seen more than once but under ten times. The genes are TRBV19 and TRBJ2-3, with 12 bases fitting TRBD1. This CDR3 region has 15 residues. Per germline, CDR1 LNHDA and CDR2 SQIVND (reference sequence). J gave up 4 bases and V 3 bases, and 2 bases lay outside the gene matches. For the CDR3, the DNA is TGTGCCAGTAGTATGGGGACAGGGGGCGCAGATACGCAGTATTTT. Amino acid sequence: CASSMGTGGADTQYF.

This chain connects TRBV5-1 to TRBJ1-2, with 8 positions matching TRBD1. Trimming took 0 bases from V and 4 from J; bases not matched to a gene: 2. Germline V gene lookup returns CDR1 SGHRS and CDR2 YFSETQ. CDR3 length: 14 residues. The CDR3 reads CASSLGGQGYGYTF. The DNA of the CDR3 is TGCGCCAGCAGCTTGGGAGGACAGGGCTATGGCTACACCTTC.